This TCR beta chain was sequenced for a study of cytomegalovirus exposure and HLA in healthy donors. Generated by immunoSEQ multiplex PCR, the TCRdb table keeps only in-frame clones and is missing some. The sample gives about 280,000 clones, around 89% of which show up once; approximately 0.94% is in the top ten. Germline values: CDR1 LNHDA, CDR2 SQIVND (reference sequence). The CDR3 has 14 amino acids. V lost 3 bases and J 5 bases, leaving 11 bases between the germline ends. The receptor comes from a woman under 30 in good health and CMV-seronegative. The gene calls are TRBV19 and TRBJ1-5; possible D gene TRBD1, 6 bases. The material sequenced was PBMCs. The CDR3 region has the DNA TGTGCCAGTAGTATTGGACAGACCCATCAGCCCCAGCATTTT. Protein sequence: CASSIGQTHQPQHF. Based on the CDR3 plus reference TRBV19 and TRBJ1-5, the full variable domain is DGGITQSPKYLFRKEGQNVTLSCEQNLNHDAMYWYRQDPGQGLRLIYYSQIVNDFQKGDIAEGYSVSREKKESFPLTVTSAQKNPTAFYLCASSIGQTHQPQHFGDGTRLSIL.